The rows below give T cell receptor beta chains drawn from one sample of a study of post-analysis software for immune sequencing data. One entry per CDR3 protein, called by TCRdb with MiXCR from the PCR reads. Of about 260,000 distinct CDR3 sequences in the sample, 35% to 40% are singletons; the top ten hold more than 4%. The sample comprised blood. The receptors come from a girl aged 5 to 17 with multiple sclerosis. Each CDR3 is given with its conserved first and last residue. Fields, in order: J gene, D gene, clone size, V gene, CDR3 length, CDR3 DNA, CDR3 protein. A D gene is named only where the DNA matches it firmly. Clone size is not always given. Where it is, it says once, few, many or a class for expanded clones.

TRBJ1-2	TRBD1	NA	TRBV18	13	TGTGCCAGCTCCAGGACAGGGAGCTATGGCTACACCTTC	CASSRTGSYGYTF
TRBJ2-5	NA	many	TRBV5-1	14	TGCGCCAGCAGCTTGGTCGGGGCGACGAGAGAGCAGTACTTC	CASSLVGATREQYF
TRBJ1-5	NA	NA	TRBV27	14	TGTGCCAGCAGCATGGGAAGGGGGGTGAAGCCCCAGCATTTT	CASSMGRGVKPQHF
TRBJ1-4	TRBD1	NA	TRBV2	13	TGTGCCAGCAGTCGGGACAGGGACGAAAAACTGTTTTTT	CASSRDRDEKLFF
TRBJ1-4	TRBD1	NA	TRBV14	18	TGTGCCAGCAGCCTTACGTGGGACAGGGGGGGCACTAATGAAAAACTGTTTTTT	CASSLTWDRGGTNEKLFF
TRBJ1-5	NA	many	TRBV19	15	TGTGCCAGTAGTAGTGGGTCTGGGGGCAATCAGCCCCAGCATTTT	CASSSGSGGNQPQHF
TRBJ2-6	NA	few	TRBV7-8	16	TGTGCCAGCAGCTTAGTCGGGCGCTCTGGGACCAACGTCCTGACTTTC	CASSLVGRSGTNVLTF
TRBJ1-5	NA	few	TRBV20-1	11	TGCAGTGCTAGAGATGGGACTGCCCAGCATTTT	CSARDGTAQHF
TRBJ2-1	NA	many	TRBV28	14	TGTGCCAGCAGTTACCCTGGGACATCAGGAGAGCAGTTCTTC	CASSYPGTSGEQFF
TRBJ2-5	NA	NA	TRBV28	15	TGTGCCAGCAGTCCCTGGGACGGATTGCAAGAGACCCAGTACTTC	CASSPWDGLQETQYF
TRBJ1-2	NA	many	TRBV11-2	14	TGTGCCAGCAGCCTAGGGGCAGCCTCCTATGGCTACACCTTC	CASSLGAASYGYTF
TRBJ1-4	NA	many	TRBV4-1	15	TGCGCCAGCAGCCAATTTTTAAGGGGCGGCGAAAAACTGTTTTTT	CASSQFLRGGEKLFF
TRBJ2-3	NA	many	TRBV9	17	TGTGCCAGCAGCGTAGCTACCAGCGGCGTTTACCGAGATACGCAGTATTTT	CASSVATSGVYRDTQYF
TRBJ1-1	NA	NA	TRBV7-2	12	TGTGCCAGCAGCCCCACAGGGTATCTTGCTTTCTTT	CASSPTGYLAFF
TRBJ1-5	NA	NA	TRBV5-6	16	TGTGCCAGCAGCTTTCTCCGTGGTCAGTCCGATCAGCCCCAGCATTTT	CASSFLRGQSDQPQHF
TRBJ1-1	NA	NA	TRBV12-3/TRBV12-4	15	TGTGCCAGCAGTCTGGGGTCTAGGTTGAACACTGAAGCTTTCTTT	CASSLGSRLNTEAFF
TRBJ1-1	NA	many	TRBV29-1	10	TGCAGCGGCGGGAGGACTGAAGCTTTCTTT	CSGGRTEAFF
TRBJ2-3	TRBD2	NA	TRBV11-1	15	TGTGCCAGCAGCCGGGGACTAGCGGGAGAAGATACGCAGTATTTT	CASSRGLAGEDTQYF
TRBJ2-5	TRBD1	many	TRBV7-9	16	TGTGCCAGCAGCTTACTCCGGGACAGGGGGTCGGAGACCCAGTACTTC	CASSLLRDRGSETQYF
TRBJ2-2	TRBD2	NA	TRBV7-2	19	TGTGCCAGCAGCTTACGTGCTGGACTAGCGGAGTTCTGGACCGGGGAGCTGTTTTTT	CASSLRAGLAEFWTGELFF
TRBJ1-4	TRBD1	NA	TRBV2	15	TGTGCCAGCATGGAGACAGGGGTCCCTAATGGGAAACGGTTTTTT	CASMETGVPNGKRFF
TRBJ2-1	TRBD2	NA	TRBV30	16	TGTGCCTGGAGTACCGGGACTAGCGGATGGGGGAATGAGCAGTTCTTC	CAWSTGTSGWGNEQFF
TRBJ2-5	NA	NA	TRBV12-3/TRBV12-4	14	TGTGCCAGCAGTTTAGGCCGCCTCCATGAGACCCAGTACTTC	CASSLGRLHETQYF
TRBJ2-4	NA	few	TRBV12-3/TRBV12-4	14	TGTGCCAGCACCAAGGCAGGGGCGGGAAACATTCAGTACTTC	CASTKAGAGNIQYF
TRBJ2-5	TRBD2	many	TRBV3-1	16	TGTGCCAGCAGCCAAGGTTCTAGCGGGGGTCAAGAGACCCAGTACTTC	CASSQGSSGGQETQYF
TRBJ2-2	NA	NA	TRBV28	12	TGTGCCAGCTCCCAAGCCACCGGGGAGCTGTTTTTT	CASSQATGELFF
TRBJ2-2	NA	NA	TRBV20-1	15	TGCAGTGCTTGGGTTAGCGGCACGAACACCGGGGAGCTGTTTTTT	CSAWVSGTNTGELFF
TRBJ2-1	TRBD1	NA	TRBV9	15	TGTGCCAGCAGTCTGACGGGACAGGGCGGCAATGAGCAGTTCTTC	CASSLTGQGGNEQFF
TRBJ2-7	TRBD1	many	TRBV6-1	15	TGTGCCAGCAGGAGGACAGGGGTGAGCTCCTACGAGCAGTACTTC	CASRRTGVSSYEQYF
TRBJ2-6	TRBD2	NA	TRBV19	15	TGTGCCGTCCGGGAGGGACTCTCTGGGGCCAACGTCCTGACTTTC	CAVREGLSGANVLTF
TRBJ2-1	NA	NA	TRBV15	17	TGTGCCACCAGCGGGGCCCGGGCAGGGAGCTCCTACAATGAGCAGTTCTTC	CATSGARAGSSYNEQFF
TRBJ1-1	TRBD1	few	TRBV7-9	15	TGTGCCAGCAGCTTAAGCGACAGGGGGAACACTGAAGCTTTCTTT	CASSLSDRGNTEAFF
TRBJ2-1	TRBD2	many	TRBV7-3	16	TGTGCCAGCAGCCCTATAGCGGGAGGGATTTTCAATGAGCAGTTCTTC	CASSPIAGGIFNEQFF
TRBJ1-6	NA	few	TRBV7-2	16	TGTGCCAGCAGCTTAGATCGAGGGATGCGGAATTCACCCCTCCACTTT	CASSLDRGMRNSPLHF
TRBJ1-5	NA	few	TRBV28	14	TGTGCCAGCAGTTTGGACGTTAGCAATCAGCCCCAGCATTTT	CASSLDVSNQPQHF
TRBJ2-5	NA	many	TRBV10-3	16	TGTGCCTATCTTGAAGGGGGTCTAGATTACCAAGAGACCCAGTACTTC	CAYLEGGLDYQETQYF